The next 24 T cell receptor beta chains were all read from a single sample in a study of T-cell reconstitution after alpha-beta-depleted transplantation in children. As it was prepared, the TCRbeta library received unique molecular identifiers. MiXCR was run by TCRdb on the PCR reads, yielding one entry per CDR3 protein. Among about 200,000 distinct CDR3 sequences listed, about 6% were seen once. The input for sequencing was PBMCs, taken before TCRalphabeta/CD19-depleted stem cell transplant. These receptors all stem from a girl in the first two years of life with combined immunodeficiency, due to receive a stem cell transplant.

The chain uses TRBV28 and TRBJ2-4; tentative D call: TRBD1 (6 bases). The CDR3 runs to 15 residues. The germline CDR1 and CDR2 sequences are MDHEN and SYDVKM. V gave up 5 bases and J gave up 3 bases, with 14 bases separating them. This chain's CDR3 is CASSATGKGKNIQYF. The CDR3 DNA reads TGTGCCAGCAGTGCTACAGGGAAAGGCAAAAACATTCAGTACTTC.

This clonotype was seen at least ten times. V is TRBV12-3 or TRBV12-4 and J is TRBJ2-7; D is perhaps TRBD2 (5 bases). V dropped 6 bases and J dropped 2 bases, with 20 bases sitting between them. CDR3 length: 16 amino acids. CDR3 region: CASSGHSPPSTYEQYF. CDR3 in DNA: TGTGCCAGCAGCGGGCACTCCCCCCCTAGCACCTACGAGCAGTACTTC.

The table lists this clonotype with many counts. V is TRBV7-6 and J is TRBJ2-7, with TRBD1 matching 7 bases. The CDR3 totals 17 residues. Germline CDR1 is SGHVS and CDR2 is FNYEAQ. J lost 2 bases, V lost 5 bases, and 15 bases had no gene match. Written as DNA, the CDR3 is TGTGCCAGCAGCCAGGGGGATCAGTTCCAGACTGCCTACGAGCAGTACTTC. Translating it yields CASSQGDQFQTAYEQYF.

This clonotype was recorded at least ten times. This chain connects TRBV3-1 to TRBJ2-2; D tentatively fits TRBD1 or TRBD2 (5 bases each). The germline V gene has CDR1 LGHDT and CDR2 YNNKEL (reference sequence). Trimming cost V 1 base and J 2 bases, with 14 bases left between them. CDR3 length equals 17 residues. CDR3 coding DNA: TGTGCCAGCAGCCAAGGTTTGGGGGTCCTCAACACCGGGGAGCTGTTTTTT. As protein: CASSQGLGVLNTGELFF.

This clonotype was counted at least ten times. The chain couples TRBV5-1 to TRBJ1-1; weak D call: TRBD1 (5 bases). Per germline, CDR1 SGHRS and CDR2 YFSETQ. Trimming cost V 5 bases and J 1 base, with 12 bases left between them. The CDR3 has 14 residues. The CDR3 coding sequence is TGCGCCAGCAGTTCATGGACAAGGAACACTGAAGCTTTCTTT. Amino acids: CASSSWTRNTEAFF. Using reference TRBV5-1 and TRBJ1-1 for the parts outside the CDR3, the full variable domain is KAGVTQTPRYLIKTRGQQVTLSCSPISGHRSVSWYQQTPGQGLQFLFEYFSETQRNKGNFPGRFSGRQFSNSRSEMNVSTLELGDSALYLCASSSWTRNTEAFFGQGTRLTVV.

This clonotype came up a few times. The V gene is TRBV13, the J gene TRBJ2-3; D may be TRBD1 (5 bases). V shed 2 bases and J shed 2 bases, with 11 bases lying between them. Looked up from germline, CDR1 is PRHDT and CDR2 is FYEKMQ (reference sequence). The CDR3 loop spans 15 amino acids. The CDR3 here is CASSLRQKLTDTQYF. The CDR3, as DNA: TGTGCCAGCAGCTTAAGACAGAAACTCACAGATACGCAGTATTTT.

In this sample, this clonotype turned up many times. The rearrangement joins TRBV4-3 to TRBJ1-1; 7 positions match TRBD1. This CDR3 contains 15 residues. After removal of 3 bases from V and 0 bases from J, the junction contained 4 bases not matched to a gene. The germline gives CDR1 LGHNA, CDR2 YSLEER. For the CDR3, the DNA is TGCGCCAGCAGCCACGCAGGGGGGGTGAACACTGAAGCTTTCTTT. Protein product: CASSHAGGVNTEAFF.

This clonotype was seen repeatedly, ten times or more. The rearrangement uses TRBV9 and TRBJ1-2; the D gene is possibly TRBD1 (6 bases). Germline assignment: CDR1 SGDLS and CDR2 YYNGEE. This CDR3 comprises 15 residues. Trimming removed 3 bases at V and 5 bases at J, with 17 bases between. CDR3 coding DNA: TGTGCCAGCAGCGAAATCCCGACAGGAACTTATGGCTACACCTTC. Its protein is CASSEIPTGTYGYTF.

The CDR3 region has the DNA TGTGCCAGCAGTAAACTCCCAAGGGCTGGTGCCTACGAGCAGTACTTC. Its translation is CASSKLPRAGAYEQYF. The genes are TRBV6-1 and TRBJ2-7; D is unclear. V was trimmed by 5 bases and J by 2 bases, leaving 19 bases between them. The CDR3 sequence is 16 residues long. Germline lookup yields CDR1 MNHNS and CDR2 SASEGT.

There are many counts of this clonotype. V gene TRBV28 combines with J gene TRBJ1-4; possible D gene TRBD1, 5 bases. The germline CDR1 and CDR2 sequences are MDHEN and SYDVKM. CDR3 length: 16 amino acids. The DNA for the CDR3 is TGTGCTGTCGGCGGGGACGGGGTCGGAACTAATGAAAAACTGTTTTTT. This translates into CAVGGDGVGTNEKLFF.

There are many counts of this clonotype. The chain uses TRBV19 and TRBJ1-5; 8 nucleotides align to TRBD1. CDR3 size: 15 residues. With V trimmed by 4 bases and J by 2 bases, 4 bases remained unmatched. Germline V gene sequence: CDR1 LNHDA, CDR2 SQIVND (reference sequence). The CDR3 loop is CASSRSGQGNQPQHF. DNA of the CDR3: TGTGCCAGTAGTAGGTCGGGACAGGGCAATCAGCCCCAGCATTTT. The whole variable domain, filled in from reference TRBV19 and TRBJ1-5, reads DGGITQSPKYLFRKEGQNVTLSCEQNLNHDAMYWYRQDPGQGLRLIYYSQIVNDFQKGDIAEGYSVSREKKESFPLTVTSAQKNPTAFYLCASSRSGQGNQPQHFGDGTRLSIL.

This clonotype came up once. Given a much more abundant clone one base away, this may be a read error. The rearrangement uses TRBV29-1 and TRBJ1-1; D gene unclear. Germline V gene lookup returns CDR1 SQVTM and CDR2 ANQGSEA. The length of the CDR3 is 11 residues. The CDR3 bases are TGCAGCGTTAGCGAGTACACTGAACCTTTCTTT. Residues: CSVSEYTEPFF.

This clonotype came up many times. The rearrangement uses TRBV28 and TRBJ2-7; TRBD1 agrees at 7 bases. The V gene's germline CDR1 is MDHEN and CDR2 SYDVKM. The junction had 8 bases not matched to a gene; V was cut back by 3 bases and J by 0 bases. The CDR3 consists of 16 residues. Here the CDR3 DNA reads TGTGCCAGCAGTTTTTCCGGGACAGTGAGCTCCTACGAGCAGTACTTC. Protein: CASSFSGTVSSYEQYF.

This clonotype occurred a few times. The genes are TRBV6-1 and TRBJ2-3; D uncertain. The CDR3 is 15 residues long. Germline V gene data show CDR1 as MNHNS and CDR2 as SASEGT. Deletions cut 3 bases from V and 4 bases from J, with 14 bases between. The CDR3 region is CASSETATDPDTQYF. In DNA, the CDR3 is TGTGCCAGCAGTGAGACGGCGACCGATCCAGATACGCAGTATTTT.

This clonotype was counted ten times or more. The chain recombines TRBV11-3 with TRBJ2-1; TRBD2 agrees at 12 bases. The J segment lost 4 bases and the V segment lost 1 base, leaving 11 bases of the junction unmatched. The CDR3 contains 19 residues. CDR1 is SGHNT and CDR2 is YENEEA in the germline V gene. The DNA of the CDR3 is TGTGCCAGCAGCTTAGTAGTTTCTAGCGGGGGGGCCCAGTACAATGAGCAGTTCTTC. It translates to CASSLVVSSGGAQYNEQFF.

This clonotype was detected ten times or more. The rearrangement joins TRBV29-1 to TRBJ2-5; weak D call: TRBD2 (5 bases). The CDR3 consists of 12 residues. In germline, CDR1 is SQVTM, CDR2 ANQGSEA. V was pared by 5 bases and J by 0 bases, with 7 bases between. The CDR3 protein is CSVSGNQETQYF. The CDR3 DNA reads TGCAGCGTTTCCGGGAACCAAGAGACCCAGTACTTC.

This clonotype was seen ten or more times. The gene calls are TRBV29-1 and TRBJ1-2, with 7 bases that match TRBD1. CDR1 and CDR2 from the germline V gene are SQVTM and ANQGSEA. This CDR3 comprises 14 residues. V was clipped by 0 bases and J by 4 bases; unmatched bases: 5. The CDR3 nucleotides are TGCAGCGTTGAAGATCGAGGGGGCGGCTATGGCTACACCTTC. Its protein product is CSVEDRGGGYGYTF.

This clonotype has at least ten counts. The chain has TRBV5-6 and TRBJ2-5, with D perhaps matching TRBD2 (5 bases). In germline, CDR1 is SGHDT, CDR2 YYEEEE. CDR3 length equals 14 residues. V shed 3 bases and J shed 5 bases, with 14 bases lying between them. The CDR3 DNA is TGTGCCAGCAGCTCCACCCCCGAGGGTGAGACCCAGTACTTC. Translation gives CASSSTPEGETQYF. The full variable domain, rest sourced from reference TRBV5-6 and TRBJ2-5, is DAGVTQSPTHLIKTRGQQVTLRCSPKSGHDTVSWYQQALGQGPQFIFQYYEEEERQRGNFPDRFSGHQFPNYSSELNVNALLLGDSALYLCASSSTPEGETQYFGPGTRLLVL.

There are a few counts of this clonotype. V gene TRBV5-6 combines with J gene TRBJ2-7; TRBD1 agrees at 7 bases. After removal of 1 base from V and 0 bases from J, the junction contained 10 bases not matched to a gene. CDR1 and CDR2 (germline): SGHDT, YYEEEE. The CDR3 totals 17 residues. The CDR3 here is CASSLILFGDSSYEQYF. The CDR3 DNA reads as TGTGCCAGCAGCTTGATTTTATTCGGGGACAGCTCCTACGAGCAGTACTTC.

In this sample, this clonotype turned up many times. The chain is built from TRBV20-1 and TRBJ1-2; 8 bases match TRBD1. The CDR3 runs 14 residues. V gave up 6 bases and J gave up 4 bases; unmatched junction bases: 10. Germline V CDR1 and CDR2: DFQATT, SNEGSKA (reference sequence). CDR3 region: CSAARDRTFYGYTF. CDR3 nucleotides: TGCAGTGCAGCGCGGGACAGGACTTTCTATGGCTACACCTTC.

This rearrangement joins TRBV5-1 to TRBJ1-1; 9 bases fit TRBD1. With 4 bases clipped from V and 1 base from J, the junction kept 2 bases outside the gene matches. The length of the CDR3 is 14 residues. Per the germline V gene, CDR1 is SGHRS and CDR2 is YFSETQ. The CDR3 loop reads CASSRQGENTEAFF. CDR3 in DNA: TGCGCCAGCAGCAGACAGGGGGAGAACACTGAAGCTTTCTTT.

This clonotype has at least ten counts. J is TRBJ2-5 and V is TRBV12-3 or TRBV12-4; D is possibly TRBD1 (5 bases). This CDR3 is built from 11 residues. V lost 4 bases and J 7 bases, leaving 7 bases between the germline ends. This CDR3 is CASSSTGTQYF. As DNA, the CDR3 is TGTGCCAGCAGTTCCACAGGGACCCAGTACTTC.

This clonotype was seen at least ten times. The chain links TRBV7-2 to TRBJ2-3; 12 positions agree with TRBD2. The CDR3 has 15 amino acids. Germline CDR1 SGHTA, CDR2 FQGNSA. V shed 4 bases, J shed 5 bases, and the junction held 4 bases outside the gene matches. The CDR3: CASSSSGGAVDTQYF. In nucleotides, the CDR3 is TGTGCCAGCAGCTCTAGCGGGGGGGCTGTAGATACGCAGTATTTT.

This clonotype appeared many times. The chain has TRBV7-2 and TRBJ2-2, with 9 bases aligning to TRBD2. The germline V gene has CDR1 SGHTA and CDR2 FQGNSA. This CDR3 is 19 amino acids long. With 2 bases clipped from V and 2 bases from J, the junction kept 12 bases outside the gene matches. CDR3 residues: CASSLPLWTSDQNTGELFF. The CDR3, as DNA: TGTGCCAGCAGCTTACCACTCTGGACTAGCGACCAAAACACCGGGGAGCTGTTTTTT.